The clone carrying this T cell receptor beta chain was counted ten times or more. Trimming removed 7 bases from V and 3 bases from J; junction bases left unmatched: 15. The germline gives CDR1 SGDLS, CDR2 YYNGEE. There are 17 residues in the CDR3. These data belong to a study of blood T cell repertoires in COVID-19. Looking at the study overall: Donors in the United States, Italy and Spain gave samples during acute or convalescent COVID-19. The cDNA or gDNA used as material had been derived from T cells, B-cell-depleted T cells, or PBMCs.

Authors' methods: Amplifying reference gene primers gave estimates of nucleated cell counts. Using immunoSEQ multiplex PCR, the repertoire was profiled, and TCRdb retains in-frame clones only, with some absent. For V, J and clone size, that table is used; D and trimming come from the DNA. The table has roughly 220,000 clones, 80% to 90% seen once. The source is a woman aged 55-69 years who had recovered from COVID-19. This chain joins TRBV9 and TRBJ2-1, with 8 bases matching TRBD2. The sequencing sample was made of peripheral blood. The CDR3 sequence is CASGSRRGGLIYNEQFF. The CDR3 nucleotides read TGTGCCAGCGGTTCCCGGCGCGGGGGGCTTATCTACAATGAGCAGTTCTTC.